This T cell receptor beta chain came from a study of blood T cell repertoires in COVID-19 (dated by TCRdb to about 2020). General notes on the study: Samples covering the acute and convalescent phases of COVID-19 were provided by collaborators in the United States, Italy and Spain. Where available, HLA class I and class II types were taken from metadata supplied by the sample provider and were not determined by assay-based typing. A freely available public database, intended as a resource for researchers studying the immune response to SARS-CoV-2, is where the repertoires were released. The sample metadata nearly always contained a de-identified subject ID, COVID-19 status, age in years and sex. Deeply sampled blood TCRbeta repertoires from subjects exposed to, actively infected with, or recovered from COVID-19 were included in the dataset. The samples were drawn from two sources: the first 160 participants of the ongoing ImmuneRACE study, and over 1,000 subjects contributed by 6 global collaborators. The material from the prospective study consisted of cDNA or gDNA derived from T cells, B-cell-depleted T cells, or PBMCs.

In Seattle, one collaborating source enrolled patients while the infection was active and tracked those patients longitudinally over the course of disease. The collaborating institutions used their own protocols to collect whole blood in K2EDTA tubes. For TCRbeta analysis, collaborator samples were shipped as frozen whole blood, as isolated PBMCs, or as DNA extracted from either sample type. The immunoSEQ Assay, a bias-controlled multiplex PCR, was used to amplify TCRbeta CDR3 regions from genomic DNA. The authors' analysis ran thus. Nucleated cell counts per sample were estimated from amplification of reference gene primers within the assay. To quantify the absolute abundance of each unique TCRbeta CDR3 rearrangement, sequence reads were collapsed and filtered. For each sample, productive Simpson clonality was calculated by taking the square root of Simpson's diversity index across productive rearrangements. TCRdb provides this immuneACCESS table in a form limited to in-frame rearrangements. Some clones are lacking; in checked studies, under half of them reflect an unresolved V gene, and why the rest are absent is not known. Clonal size and the V and J genes are those of that table, whereas D and trimming came from the DNA. In all, the sample holds under 250,000 clones, and around nine tenths of those were seen once. Of the sample, around 0.83% is held by the ten largest clones.

The cysteine opens and the phenylalanine closes a CDR3 of 15 amino acids. CDR3 DNA is the only sequence kept; it has 45 bases, read in frame from the first base. CDR1 SGHTA and CDR2 FQGTGA were looked up in the germline V gene. Clipping removes 5 bases from V and 2 bases from J, with 5 as the unmatched junction base count. Notes on this clone: No cognate antigen has been identified for it. Base qualities are not provided; no much larger clone lies one nucleotide away.

The paper as a whole reports these results and caveats: How much clinical and demographic metadata was included differed by source and by participant, and the metadata was provided uncurated.

Sample: peripheral blood. The rearranged chain carries TRBV7-3 and TRBJ2-2, with 7 bases in between that match TRBD2. This TCR came from a man aged 25-40 years with COVID-19, enrolled during active disease. Here the CDR3 is given as CASSRSGVNTGELFF. The DNA is as follows: TGTGCCAGCAGCAGGAGCGGGGTTAACACCGGGGAGCTGTTTTTT.